This TCR beta chain was captured in a study of cytomegalovirus exposure and HLA in healthy donors. General study results and limits: In a later analysis, about 17,000 TCR beta sequences were associated with HLA alleles at 0.05 false discovery rate.

Concerning this clone: Its matching antigen is unknown.

The CDR3 sequence is 14 residues long. The V end lost 7 bases, the J end lost 3 bases, and 16 bases lay between the germline ends. In germline, CDR1 is SNHLY, CDR2 FYNNEI. PCR primers comprised 60 Vbeta and 13 Jbeta primers. Libraries were prepared by immunoSEQ multiplex PCR; TCRdb keeps only in-frame clonotypes and omits some of them. The sample lists under 140,000 clones; less than 85% were seen once. The TCR was taken from a young man in good health and CMV-seropositive. Sequencing was carried out using PBMCs. This sequence joins TRBV2 and TRBJ2-7; a possible D gene is TRBD1 (5 bases). CDR3 DNA sequence: TGTGCCAGCACCGGACATCAGGATAGCTACGAGCAGTACTTC. Encoded protein: CASTGHQDSYEQYF.